The clone carrying this T cell receptor (beta chain) has ten or more counts. Its antigen is not known. This sample was taken from a study of lung T cells in sarcoidosis with Löfgren's syndrome. Study-wide results and caveats: In alpha-beta pairs, TRAV12-1 favored TRBV2, and their CDR3s were homologous. Shared TRAV12-1 and TRBV2 CDR3 motifs across Löfgren's syndrome patients reportedly suggested public CD4+ TCRs.

TCRdb ran MiXCR on the reads and lists one entry per CDR3 protein. The sample yields more than 50,000 distinct CDR3 sequences, around 20% seen once. Germline V CDR1 and CDR2: KGHDR, SFDVKD. The CDR3 is made up of 17 amino acids. V dropped 4 bases and J dropped 8 bases, with 23 bases sitting between them. The specimen sequenced was CD4+ T cells from PBMCs. J is TRBJ2-4 and V is TRBV24-1, with a tentative D call TRBD2 (6 bases). The receptor was derived from a human donor with sarcoidosis (Löfgren's syndrome or another form), or a control subject (not recorded which). CDR3 in amino acids: CATSDPQTRWGEDIQYF. The CDR3, as DNA: TGTGCCACCAGTGACCCCCAAACTAGGTGGGGGGAAGACATTCAGTACTTC.